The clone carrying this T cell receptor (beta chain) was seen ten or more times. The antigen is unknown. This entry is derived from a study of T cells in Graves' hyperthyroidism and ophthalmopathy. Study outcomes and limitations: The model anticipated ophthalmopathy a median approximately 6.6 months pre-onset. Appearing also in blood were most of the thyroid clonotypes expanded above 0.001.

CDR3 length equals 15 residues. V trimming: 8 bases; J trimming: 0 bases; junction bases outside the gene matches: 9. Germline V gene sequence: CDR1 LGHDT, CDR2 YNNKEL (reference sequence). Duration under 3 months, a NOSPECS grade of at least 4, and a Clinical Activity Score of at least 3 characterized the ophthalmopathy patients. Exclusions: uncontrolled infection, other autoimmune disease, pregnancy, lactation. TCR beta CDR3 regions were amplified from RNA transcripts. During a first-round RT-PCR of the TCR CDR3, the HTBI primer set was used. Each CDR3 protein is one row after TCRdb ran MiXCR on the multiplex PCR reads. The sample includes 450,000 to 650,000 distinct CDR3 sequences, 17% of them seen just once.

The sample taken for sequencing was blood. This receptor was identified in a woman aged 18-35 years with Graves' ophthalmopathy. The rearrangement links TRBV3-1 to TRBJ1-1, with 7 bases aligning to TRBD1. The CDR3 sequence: CASARQGTMNTEAFF. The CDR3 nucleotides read TGTGCCAGCGCACGACAGGGAACTATGAACACTGAAGCTTTCTTT. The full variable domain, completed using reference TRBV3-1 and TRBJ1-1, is DTAVSQTPKYLVTQMGNDKSIKCEQNLGHDTMYWYKQDSKKFLKIMFSYNNKELIINETVPNRFSPKSPDKAHLNLHINSLELGDSAVYFCASARQGTMNTEAFFGQGTRLTVV.